Sequencing of this TCR beta chain was carried out in a study of cytomegalovirus exposure and HLA in healthy donors. The CDR3 length is 13 residues. The V gene's germline CDR1 is SNHLY and CDR2 FYNNEI. Trimming took off 4 bases at V and 1 base at J, with 7 bases between the two ends. PCR involved 60 Vbeta and 13 Jbeta primers. TCRdb's table, derived via immunoSEQ multiplex PCR, lists solely in-frame clones and lacks some. The sample totals some 60,000 clones. This sequence originates from a man aged 30 to 39 in good health and CMV-seropositive. The chain has TRBV2 and TRBJ2-5; possible D gene TRBD1, 6 bases. Sequencing input: PBMCs. CDR3 sequence: CASSGTAQETQYF. CDR3 sequence (DNA): TGTGCCAGCAGTGGGACAGCCCAAGAGACCCAGTACTTC.